The clone carrying this T cell receptor beta chain was seen more than once but under ten times. Its antigen is currently unknown. The sample belongs to a study of shared clonotypes between healthy human individuals. Study outcomes and limitations: Sampling involved blood alone; tissue repertoires likely differ.

In the original analysis: Junction-only immunoSEQ sequences carried no quality scores, so filtering differed. Clones were sequenced by immunoSEQ multiplex PCR, and TCRdb holds only the in-frame ones, with some missing. For V, J and clone size, that table is used; D and trimming come from the DNA. Counted here are just under 350,000 clones, 73% occurring once; the ten biggest clones make up more than 9%. V lost 4 bases, J lost 2 bases, and 11 bases lay in between. The CDR3 consists of 14 residues. CDR1 KGHSH and CDR2 LQKENI come from the germline V gene. The sequencing input was memory CD4+ T cells sorted from blood. Subset described: CD45RA-negative fraction. The TCR sequence derives from a man aged 25 to 45 in good health. This rearrangement joins TRBV18 to TRBJ2-5; TRBD2 might be the D (7 bases). Written as DNA, the CDR3 is TGTGCCAGCTCACTCGGGGGGACACAAGAGACCCAGTACTTC. It codes for CASSLGGTQETQYF.